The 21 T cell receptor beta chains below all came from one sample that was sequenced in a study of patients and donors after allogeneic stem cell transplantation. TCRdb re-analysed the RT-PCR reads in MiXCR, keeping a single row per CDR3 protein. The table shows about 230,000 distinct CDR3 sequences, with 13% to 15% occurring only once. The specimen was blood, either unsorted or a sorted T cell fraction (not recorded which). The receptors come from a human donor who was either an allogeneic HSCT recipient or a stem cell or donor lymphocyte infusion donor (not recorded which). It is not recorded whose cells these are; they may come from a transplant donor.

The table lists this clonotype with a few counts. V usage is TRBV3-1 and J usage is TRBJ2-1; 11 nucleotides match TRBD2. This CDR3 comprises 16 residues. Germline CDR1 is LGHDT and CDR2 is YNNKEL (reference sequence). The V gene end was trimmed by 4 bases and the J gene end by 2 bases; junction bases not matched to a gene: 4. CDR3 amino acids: CASSPRLAGTYNEQFF. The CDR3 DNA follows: TGTGCCAGCAGCCCGCGACTAGCGGGAACCTACAATGAGCAGTTCTTC.

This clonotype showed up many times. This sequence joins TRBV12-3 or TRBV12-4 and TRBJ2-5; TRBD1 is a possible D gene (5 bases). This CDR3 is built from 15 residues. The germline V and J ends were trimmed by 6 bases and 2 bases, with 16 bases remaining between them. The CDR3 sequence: CASSHLQGPQETQYF. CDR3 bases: TGTGCCAGCAGCCACCTCCAGGGTCCTCAAGAGACCCAGTACTTC.

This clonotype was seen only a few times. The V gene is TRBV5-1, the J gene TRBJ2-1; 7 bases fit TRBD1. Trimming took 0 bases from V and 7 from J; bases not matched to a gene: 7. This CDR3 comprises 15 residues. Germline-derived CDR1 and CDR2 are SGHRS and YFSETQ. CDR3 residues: CASSLAAGGWNEQFF. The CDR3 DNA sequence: TGCGCCAGCAGCTTGGCGGCAGGGGGTTGGAATGAGCAGTTCTTC.

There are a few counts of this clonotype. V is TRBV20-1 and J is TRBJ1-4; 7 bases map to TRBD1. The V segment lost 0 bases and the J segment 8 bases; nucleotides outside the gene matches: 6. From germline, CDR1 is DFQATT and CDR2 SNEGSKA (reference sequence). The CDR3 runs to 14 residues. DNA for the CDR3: TGCAGTGCTAGAGACCAGGGGGTGGAGGAAAAACTGTTTTTT. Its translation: CSARDQGVEEKLFF.

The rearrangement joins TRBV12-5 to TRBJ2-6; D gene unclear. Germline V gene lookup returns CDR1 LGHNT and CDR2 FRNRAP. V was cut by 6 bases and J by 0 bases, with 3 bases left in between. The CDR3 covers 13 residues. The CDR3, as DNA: TGTGCTAGTGGGTTCTCTGGGGCCAACGTCCTGACTTTC. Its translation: CASGFSGANVLTF.

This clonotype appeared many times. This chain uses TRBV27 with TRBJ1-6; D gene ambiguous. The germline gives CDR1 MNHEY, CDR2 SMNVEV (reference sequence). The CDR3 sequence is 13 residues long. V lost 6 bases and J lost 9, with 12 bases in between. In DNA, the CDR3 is TGTGCCAGCAGGCGTCCGGGAGTTTCACCCCTCCACTTT. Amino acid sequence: CASRRPGVSPLHF.

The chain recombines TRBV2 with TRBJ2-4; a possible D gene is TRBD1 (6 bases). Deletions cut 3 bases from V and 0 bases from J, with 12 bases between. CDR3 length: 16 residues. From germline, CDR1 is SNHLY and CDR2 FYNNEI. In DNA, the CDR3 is TGTGCCAGCAGTGAGTCCAGGGGATTAGCCAAAAACATTCAGTACTTC. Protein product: CASSESRGLAKNIQYF.

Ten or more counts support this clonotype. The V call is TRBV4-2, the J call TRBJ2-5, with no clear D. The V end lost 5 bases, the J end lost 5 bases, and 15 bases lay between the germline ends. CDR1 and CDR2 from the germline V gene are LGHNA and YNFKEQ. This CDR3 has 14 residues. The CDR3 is CASSSPYDRETQYF. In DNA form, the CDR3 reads TGTGCCAGCAGCTCACCTTATGACCGGGAGACCCAGTACTTC.

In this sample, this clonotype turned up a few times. CDR3: CATSRSRTGSEKLFF. The DNA for the CDR3 is TGTGCCACCAGCAGATCAAGGACAGGGAGTGAAAAACTGTTTTTT. The chain carries TRBV15 and TRBJ1-4, with 8 bases identical to TRBD1. The V segment lost 2 bases and the J segment 7 bases; nucleotides outside the gene matches: 6. The CDR3 extends over 15 amino acids. Germline loops: CDR1 LNHNV, CDR2 YYDKDF (reference sequence).

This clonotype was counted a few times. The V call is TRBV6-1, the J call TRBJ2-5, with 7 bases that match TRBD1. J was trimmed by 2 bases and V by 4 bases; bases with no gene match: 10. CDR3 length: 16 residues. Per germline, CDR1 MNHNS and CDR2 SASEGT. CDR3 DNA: TGTGCCAGCAGTGGCGAGTTCGACAGGGAGCAAGAGACCCAGTACTTC. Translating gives CASSGEFDREQETQYF.

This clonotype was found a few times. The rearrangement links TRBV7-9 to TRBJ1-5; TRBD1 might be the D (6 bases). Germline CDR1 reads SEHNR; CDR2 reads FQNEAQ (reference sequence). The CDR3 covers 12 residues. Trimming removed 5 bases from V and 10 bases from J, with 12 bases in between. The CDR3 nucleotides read TGTGCCAGCAGCCACCCGGGGGGCCCCCAGCATTTT. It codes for CASSHPGGPQHF. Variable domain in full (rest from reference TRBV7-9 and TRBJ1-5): DTGVSQNPRHKITKRGQNVTFRCDPISEHNRLYWYRQTLGQGPEFLTYFQNEAQLEKSRLLSDRFSAERPKGSFSTLEIQRTEQGDSAMYLCASSHPGGPQHFGDGTRLSIL.

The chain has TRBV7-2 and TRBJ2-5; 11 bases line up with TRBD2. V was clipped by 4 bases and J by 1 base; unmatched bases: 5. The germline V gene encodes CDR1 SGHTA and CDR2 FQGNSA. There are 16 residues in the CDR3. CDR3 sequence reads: CASSSWTSGFQETQYF. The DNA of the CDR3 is TGTGCCAGCAGCTCCTGGACTAGCGGGTTCCAAGAGACCCAGTACTTC.

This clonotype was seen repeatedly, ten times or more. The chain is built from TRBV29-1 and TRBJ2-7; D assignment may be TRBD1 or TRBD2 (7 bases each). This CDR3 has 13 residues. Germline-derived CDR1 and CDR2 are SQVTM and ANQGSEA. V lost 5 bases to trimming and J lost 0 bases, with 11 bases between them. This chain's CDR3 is CSVQGGNSYEQYF. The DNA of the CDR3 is TGCAGCGTTCAGGGGGGGAACTCCTACGAGCAGTACTTC.

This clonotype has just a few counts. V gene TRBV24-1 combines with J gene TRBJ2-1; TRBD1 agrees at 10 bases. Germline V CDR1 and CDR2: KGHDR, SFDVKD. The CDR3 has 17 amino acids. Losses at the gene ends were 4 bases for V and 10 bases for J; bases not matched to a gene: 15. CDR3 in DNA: TGTGCCACCAGTGAAACCGGGACAGGGGCCTTGGGAGAGGAGCAGTTCTTC. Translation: CATSETGTGALGEEQFF.

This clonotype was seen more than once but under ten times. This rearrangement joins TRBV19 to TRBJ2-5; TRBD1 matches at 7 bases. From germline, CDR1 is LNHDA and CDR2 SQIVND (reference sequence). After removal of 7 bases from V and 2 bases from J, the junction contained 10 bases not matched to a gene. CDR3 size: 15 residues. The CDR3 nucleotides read TGTGCCAGTACCCCAGGGGGAGTCCGTCAAGAGACCCAGTACTTC. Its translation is CASTPGGVRQETQYF.

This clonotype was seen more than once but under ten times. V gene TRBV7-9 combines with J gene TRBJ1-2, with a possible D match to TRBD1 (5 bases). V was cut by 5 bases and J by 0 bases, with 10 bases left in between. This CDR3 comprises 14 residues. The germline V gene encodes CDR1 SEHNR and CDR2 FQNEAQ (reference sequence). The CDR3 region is CASSDVGANYGYTF. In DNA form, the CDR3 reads TGTGCCAGCAGCGACGTGGGGGCTAACTATGGCTACACCTTC.

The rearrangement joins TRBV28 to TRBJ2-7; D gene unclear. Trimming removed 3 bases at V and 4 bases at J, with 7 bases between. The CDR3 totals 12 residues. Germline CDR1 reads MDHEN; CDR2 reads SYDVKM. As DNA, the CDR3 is TGTGCCAGCAGTTTTTTGAGGTACGAGCAGTACTTC. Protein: CASSFLRYEQYF.

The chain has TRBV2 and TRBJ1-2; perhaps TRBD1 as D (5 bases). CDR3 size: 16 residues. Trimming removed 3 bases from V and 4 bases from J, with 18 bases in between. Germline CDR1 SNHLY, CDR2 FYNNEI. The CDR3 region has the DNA TGTGCCAGCAGTGAGGGCCCCGCCGGGGCCAGCTATGGCTACACCTTC. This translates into CASSEGPAGASYGYTF.

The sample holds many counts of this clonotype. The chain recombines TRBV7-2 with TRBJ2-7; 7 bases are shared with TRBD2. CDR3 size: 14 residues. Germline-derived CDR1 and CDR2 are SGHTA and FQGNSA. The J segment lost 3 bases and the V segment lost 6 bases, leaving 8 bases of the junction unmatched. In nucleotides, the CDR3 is TGTGCCAGCAGGTTATCTAGCGGTAACTACGAGCAGTACTTC. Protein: CASRLSSGNYEQYF.

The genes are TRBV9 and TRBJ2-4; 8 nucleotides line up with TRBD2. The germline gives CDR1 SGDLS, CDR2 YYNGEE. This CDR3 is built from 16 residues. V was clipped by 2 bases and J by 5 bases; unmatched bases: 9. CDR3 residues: CASSVAAGDGQNIQYF. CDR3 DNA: TGTGCCAGCAGCGTCGCAGCGGGAGACGGTCAAAACATTCAGTACTTC.

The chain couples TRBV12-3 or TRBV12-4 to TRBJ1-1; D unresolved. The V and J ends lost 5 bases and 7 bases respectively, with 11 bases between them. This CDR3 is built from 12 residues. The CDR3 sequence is CASSPTWGEAFF. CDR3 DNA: TGTGCCAGCAGTCCAACATGGGGTGAAGCTTTCTTT.